This T cell receptor (beta chain) is from a study of T cells in Graves' hyperthyroidism and ophthalmopathy. Trimming left V 4 bases short and J 3 bases short, with 10 bases between. This CDR3 region has 14 residues. Authors of the study amplified TCR beta CDR3 regions from RNA transcripts. Using the HTBI primer set, a first-round RT-PCR was run on the TCR CDR3. TCRdb independently ran MiXCR on the multiplex PCR reads; one entry per CDR3 protein. The sample lists a few hundred thousand distinct CDR3 sequences; around 21% were seen once. Diagnoses were established using clinical symptoms, serum thyroxine and TRAb, thyroid ultrasound and orbital computed tomography.

The chain links TRBV12-3 or TRBV12-4 to TRBJ1-5; no clear D gene. This TCR was sampled from a man aged 18 to 35 with Graves' hyperthyroidism. Sequencing used blood. Here the CDR3 reads CASSSPSPNQPQHF. The CDR3 DNA reads TGTGCCAGCAGTTCTCCCTCCCCCAATCAGCCCCAGCATTTT.